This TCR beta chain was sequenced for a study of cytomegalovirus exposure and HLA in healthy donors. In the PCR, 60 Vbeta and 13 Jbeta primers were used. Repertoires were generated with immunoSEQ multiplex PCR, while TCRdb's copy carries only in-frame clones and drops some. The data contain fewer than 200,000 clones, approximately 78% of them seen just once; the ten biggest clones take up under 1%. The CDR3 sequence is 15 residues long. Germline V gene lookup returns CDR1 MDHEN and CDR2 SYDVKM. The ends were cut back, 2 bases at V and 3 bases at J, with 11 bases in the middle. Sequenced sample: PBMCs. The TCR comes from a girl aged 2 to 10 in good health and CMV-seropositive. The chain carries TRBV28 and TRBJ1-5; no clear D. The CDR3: CASSLLVRVNQPQHF. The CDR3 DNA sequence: TGTGCCAGCAGTTTACTAGTTCGGGTCAATCAGCCCCAGCATTTT.